The sequence of this T cell receptor (beta chain) was determined in a study of T-cell memory formation after mild COVID-19. Study outcomes and limitations: Largely, contracting CD4+ clones fell within CM and EM, and contracting CD8+ clones within EMRA. Clones contracting over day 15 to 85 were CD4/CD8 balanced, with later expanders leaning CD4+.

A single record per CDR3 protein comes from TCRdb applying MiXCR to the 5' RACE reads. Counted here are 95,000 to 110,000 distinct CDR3 sequences, around 15% occurring once; the ten biggest clones make up around 43%. Comment on this clonotype: Its matching antigen is unknown.

The sample consisted of PBMCs or a T cell subset sorted from them (not recorded which). The sequence derives from a man between 18 and 35 years old who had mild COVID-19 (a few samples of this study predate the infection). Cell type and time point are not known.

CDR3 DNA: TGTGCCAGCAGCCCGAGTCCTAGCACAGATACGCAGTATTTT. Translating it yields CASSPSPSTDTQYF. The V and J genes are TRBV7-9 and TRBJ2-3; no reliable D call. V lost 5 bases, J lost 0 bases, and 9 bases lay in between. Germline CDR1 reads SEHNR; CDR2 reads FQNEAQ (reference sequence). This CDR3 contains 14 residues.